The 22 T cell receptor beta chains below all came from one sample that was sequenced in a study of blood T cell repertoires in COVID-19. Clones were read by immunoSEQ multiplex PCR, and TCRdb kept only the in-frame ones, dropping some. The top ten hold 3% of the sample, which has about 250,000 clones, about nine tenths seen once. Source material: peripheral blood. These receptors came from a woman aged 25 to 45 with active or convalescent COVID-19.

J is TRBJ1-2 and V is TRBV29-1; the D gene is possibly TRBD1 (5 bases). The CDR3 length is 12 residues. Germline V gene data show CDR1 as SQVTM and CDR2 as ANQGSEA. V was clipped by 1 base and J by 7 bases, with 10 bases between them. The CDR3 loop is CSVEVGGGGYTF. CDR3 in DNA: TGCAGCGTTGAAGTGGGCGGGGGTGGCTACACCTTC.

The rearrangement uses TRBV28 and TRBJ1-6; the match to TRBD1 covers 10 bases. Trimming took 2 bases from V and 9 from J; bases not matched to a gene: 1. This CDR3 contains 14 residues. The germline CDR1 and CDR2 sequences are MDHEN and SYDVKM. This CDR3 reads CASSLRDRGSPLHF. The CDR3 DNA follows: TGTGCCAGCAGTTTAAGGGACAGGGGTTCACCCCTCCACTTT.

In its sample, this clone was seen a few times. V and J are TRBV7-9 and TRBJ1-1, with TRBD1 matching 7 bases. This CDR3 has 12 amino acids. V lost 0 bases, J lost 8 bases, and 0 bases stayed unmatched. CDR1 SEHNR and CDR2 FQNEAQ come from the germline V gene (reference sequence). The CDR3 region is CASSLADREAFF. CDR3 nucleotide sequence: TGTGCCAGCAGCTTAGCGGACAGGGAAGCTTTCTTT.

V and J are TRBV2 and TRBJ1-1, with D possibly being TRBD1 (5 bases). The CDR3 covers 13 residues. Trimming removed 8 bases from V and 0 bases from J, with 10 bases in between. Germline lookup yields CDR1 SNHLY and CDR2 FYNNEI. CDR3 amino acids: CASRRGLNTEAFF. CDR3 in DNA: TGTGCCAGCCGGCGGGGCTTGAACACTGAAGCTTTCTTT.

This rearrangement joins TRBV9 to TRBJ2-7; no definite D call. This CDR3 is built from 15 residues. Germline assignment: CDR1 SGDLS and CDR2 YYNGEE. Trimming shortened V by 4 bases and J by 6 bases, and 20 bases separated the two germline ends. In DNA, the CDR3 is TGTGCCAGCAGCTCCCGTCCAACCCCGAACGGCGAGCAGTACTTC. It yields the protein CASSSRPTPNGEQYF. Combining the CDR3 with reference TRBV9 and TRBJ2-7 gives the whole variable domain DSGVTQTPKHLITATGQRVTLRCSPRSGDLSVYWYQQSLDQGLQFLIQYYNGEERAKGNILERFSAQQFPDLHSELNLSSLELGDSALYFCASSSRPTPNGEQYFGPGTRLTVT.

The V gene is TRBV4-1, the J gene TRBJ2-1; D may be TRBD2 (6 bases). Germline V gene lookup returns CDR1 MGHRA and CDR2 YSYEKL. The V and J ends lost 1 base and 10 bases respectively, with 11 bases between them. The length of the CDR3 is 13 residues. The CDR3 spells CASSQGGLTEQFF. As DNA, the CDR3 is TGCGCCAGCAGCCAAGGGGGACTCACCGAGCAGTTCTTC.

The count of this clone is one. V gene TRBV11-2 combines with J gene TRBJ2-1, with TRBD2 identical over 9 bases. The trim removed 0 bases at V and 15 bases at J, leaving 6 bases unmatched. Germline V gene lookup returns CDR1 SGHAT and CDR2 FQNNGV. The CDR3 is made up of 13 amino acids. CDR3 loop: CASSLEAGLALFF. CDR3 nucleotide sequence: TGTGCCAGCAGCTTAGAGGCGGGACTAGCTTTGTTCTTC.

In this sample, this clone turned up a few times. The V call is TRBV10-1, the J call TRBJ1-1; D possibly corresponds to TRBD1 (6 bases). Germline CDR1 reads WNHNN; CDR2 reads SYGVQD (reference sequence). This CDR3 comprises 13 residues. Trimming cost V 8 bases and J 5 bases, with 15 bases left between them. CDR3 sequence: CASPGGGGTEAFF. The CDR3 region has the DNA TGCGCCAGCCCCGGGGGAGGGGGTACTGAAGCTTTCTTT.

This chain joins TRBV7-3 and TRBJ2-2, with D hard to call. Germline-derived CDR1 and CDR2 are SGHTA and FQGTGA. Trimming removed 3 bases at V and 2 bases at J, with 4 bases between. CDR3 length: 13 amino acids. The CDR3 here is CASSFSNTGELFF. DNA of the CDR3: TGTGCCAGCAGCTTTAGCAACACCGGGGAGCTGTTTTTT.

The V gene is TRBV30, the J gene TRBJ1-2; no clear D gene. Trimming pared 3 bases from V and 2 bases from J, leaving 7 bases between. This CDR3 region has 12 residues. Germline values: CDR1 GTSNPN, CDR2 SVGIG (reference sequence). The CDR3 region has the DNA TGTGCCTGGAGAATAGAGAACTATGGCTACACCTTC. Its translation is CAWRIENYGYTF.

The V and J genes are TRBV6-5 and TRBJ2-1; tentatively, D is TRBD2 (7 bases). Trimming pared 4 bases from V and 8 bases from J, leaving 21 bases between. Germline CDR1 and CDR2: MNHEY and SVGAGI. CDR3 size: 16 residues. CDR3 sequence reads: CASSSPSGGGKHEQFF. The CDR3 DNA is TGTGCCAGCAGTTCCCCTAGCGGAGGGGGGAAGCATGAGCAGTTCTTC.

V usage is TRBV19 and J usage is TRBJ1-1, with 8 bases matching TRBD1. Per the germline V gene, CDR1 is LNHDA and CDR2 is SQIVND (reference sequence). This CDR3 comprises 15 residues. The V and J ends lost 4 bases and 5 bases, in that order; junction bases with no gene match: 9. This CDR3 reads CASSTLGQGRTEAFF. In DNA, the CDR3 is TGTGCCAGTAGTACCTTAGGACAGGGACGGACTGAAGCTTTCTTT. The full variable domain, completed using reference TRBV19 and TRBJ1-1, is DGGITQSPKYLFRKEGQNVTLSCEQNLNHDAMYWYRQDPGQGLRLIYYSQIVNDFQKGDIAEGYSVSREKKESFPLTVTSAQKNPTAFYLCASSTLGQGRTEAFFGQGTRLTVV.

This chain uses TRBV28 with TRBJ1-1, with a tentative D call TRBD1 (5 bases). The CDR3 contains 18 residues. The germline gives CDR1 MDHEN, CDR2 SYDVKM. V dropped 4 bases and J dropped 2 bases, with 23 bases sitting between them. Here the CDR3 reads CASSSNGGAGRGNTEAFF. The DNA for the CDR3 is TGTGCCAGCAGTTCCAACGGTGGGGCAGGGAGGGGAAACACTGAAGCTTTCTTT.

V usage is TRBV7-2 and J usage is TRBJ2-5; D is possibly TRBD2 (5 bases). The V end was cut by 4 bases, the J end by 5 bases, with 14 bases between. CDR3 length equals 14 residues. Germline CDR1 SGHTA, CDR2 FQGNSA. CDR3 protein: CASSSGLLGETQYF. CDR3 DNA: TGTGCCAGCAGCTCAGGACTGCTTGGGGAGACCCAGTACTTC.

The V gene is TRBV5-1, the J gene TRBJ2-3; 9 bases fit TRBD2. J lost 4 bases, V lost 0 bases, and 9 bases had no gene match. Germline values: CDR1 SGHRS, CDR2 YFSETQ. The CDR3 is made up of 17 amino acids. The chain's CDR3 is CASSLGGGGGAADTQYF. In DNA form, the CDR3 reads TGCGCCAGCAGCTTGGGAGGCGGCGGGGGGGCAGCAGATACGCAGTATTTT.

This clone was observed a handful of times. V gene TRBV2 combines with J gene TRBJ2-7; TRBD1 agrees at 7 bases. The V gene end was trimmed by 4 bases and the J gene end by 3 bases; junction bases not matched to a gene: 6. Germline CDR1 is SNHLY and CDR2 is FYNNEI. This CDR3 contains 14 residues. This chain's CDR3 is CASSGSGQLYEQYF. CDR3 DNA sequence: TGTGCCAGCAGTGGATCGGGACAGCTCTACGAGCAGTACTTC.

The V and J genes are TRBV28 and TRBJ1-5; TRBD1 matches at 8 bases. CDR3 length: 15 residues. Looked up from germline, CDR1 is MDHEN and CDR2 is SYDVKM. V shed 2 bases and J 5 bases; nucleotides not matched to a gene: 5. The CDR3 sequence: CASSLPTGGDQPQHF. The DNA of the CDR3 is TGTGCCAGCAGTTTACCTACAGGGGGGGATCAGCCCCAGCATTTT.

The rearrangement joins TRBV6-2 or TRBV6-3 to TRBJ1-2; 8 bases map to TRBD1. CDR3 length: 14 amino acids. After removal of 6 bases from V and 3 bases from J, the junction contained 6 bases not matched to a gene. Germline-derived CDR1 and CDR2 are MNHEY and SVGEGT. The CDR3 loop is CASSNTGGDYGYTF. CDR3 coding DNA: TGTGCCAGCAGCAACACAGGGGGAGACTATGGCTACACCTTC.

The chain links TRBV3-1 (or the pseudogene TRBV3-2) to TRBJ1-3; 8 bases fit TRBD1. This CDR3 contains 17 residues. The V gene's germline CDR1 is LGHDT and CDR2 YNNKEL (reference sequence). Trimming removed 0 bases from V and 3 bases from J; junction bases left unmatched: 7. The CDR3: CASSQDSPGGFGNTIYF. The CDR3, as DNA: TGTGCCAGCAGCCAAGATTCCCCAGGGGGCTTTGGAAACACCATATATTTT.

This rearrangement joins TRBV30 to TRBJ1-4, with D perhaps TRBD1 (6 bases). Germline V gene sequence: CDR1 GTSNPN, CDR2 SVGIG (reference sequence). CDR3 length: 11 residues. V was trimmed by 2 bases and J by 11 bases, leaving 9 bases between them. CDR3 bases: TGTGCCTGGAGTAGACAGGACAAACTGTTTTTT. Translating it yields CAWSRQDKLFF. Filled out from reference TRBV30 and TRBJ1-4, the complete variable domain reads SQTIHQWPATLVQPVGSPLSLECTVEGTSNPNLYWYRQAAGRGLQLLFYSVGIGQISSEVPQNLSASRPQDRQFILSSKKLLLSDSGFYLCAWSRQDKLFFGSGTQLSVL.

V gene TRBV19 combines with J gene TRBJ2-7; 11 positions agree with TRBD2. V shed 0 bases and J 1 base; nucleotides not matched to a gene: 5. The CDR3 totals 17 residues. Per the germline V gene, CDR1 is LNHDA and CDR2 is SQIVND (reference sequence). This CDR3 reads CASSIDLGTSGSYEQYF. The CDR3 DNA is TGTGCCAGTAGTATAGATCTTGGGACTAGCGGTTCCTACGAGCAGTACTTC.

The chain has TRBV3-1 (or the pseudogene TRBV3-2) and TRBJ1-2, with D unclear. This CDR3 has 15 residues. Trimming removed 4 bases at V and 8 bases at J, with 20 bases between. Germline V gene data show CDR1 as LGHDT and CDR2 as YNNKEL (reference sequence). CDR3 region: CASSLKSEGFYGYTF. The CDR3, as DNA: TGTGCCAGCAGCCTTAAGTCAGAGGGATTCTACGGCTACACCTTC.